This record concerns one TCR beta chain sequence. This sample is part of a study of radiotherapy plus CTLA-4 blockade in lung cancer. Profiling relied on immunoSEQ multiplex PCR, and the TCRdb table lists in-frame clones only, not all of them. The repertoire holds over 95,000 clones, with approximately 72% as singletons. Germline CDR1 MNHNS, CDR2 SASEGT. This CDR3 comprises 17 residues. The starting material was peripheral blood, obtained from a patient treated with radiotherapy plus ipilimumab. The chain uses TRBV6-1 and TRBJ2-5; maybe TRBD2 (6 bases). The end of the DNA aligns better with TRBJ2-7, so the J call may be wrong. The clonotype originates from a human donor with non-small cell lung cancer who had a partial response to radiotherapy plus ipilimumab. Some clones in this sample may be carry-over from other donors' samples. The DNA for the CDR3 is TGTGCCAGCAGTGAAGCGGGAGGACGGAATTCGCCCTACGAGCAGTACTTC. This encodes CASSEAGGRNSPYEQYF.